This T cell receptor beta chain comes out of a study of T cells after yellow fever vaccination. On the study more broadly: Fractions low in cell number were prepared with SMART-Seq v4 Ultra Low Input.

This clonotype was observed many times. Trimming pared 3 bases from V and 4 bases from J, leaving 6 bases between. The germline CDR1 and CDR2 sequences are DFQATT and SNEGSKA (reference sequence). The CDR3 totals 11 residues. For TCR, cDNA came from 5'RACE template switching, which added a universal primer site and UMIs. From the 5' RACE reads, TCRdb called clonotypes with MiXCR, one entry per CDR3 protein. Here the sample spans about 120,000 distinct CDR3 sequences, approximately 8.4% being singletons. The chain links TRBV20-1 to TRBJ1-1; tentatively, D is TRBD1 (5 bases). The origin of this receptor is a man aged 25 to 40 who received the YFV17D yellow fever vaccine. Specimen: CD8+ T cells sorted from PBMCs, collected 45 days after the yellow fever booster vaccination. The CDR3 sequence is CSASQGTEAFF. The CDR3 bases are TGCAGTGCTAGTCAGGGCACTGAAGCTTTCTTT.